This T cell receptor (beta chain) was identified in a study of graft-versus-host responses after intestinal transplantation. Study-wide background: Every one of the recipients received anti-thymocyte globulin induction and afterwards took tacrolimus and steroids for 3 to 4 years.

Measured with immunoSEQ multiplex PCR; TCRdb has only the in-frame clones, and not every one. In the table there are roughly 69,000 clones, roughly 90% of which are singletons. The germline V gene encodes CDR1 LNHDA and CDR2 SQIVND (reference sequence). After removal of 3 bases from V and 5 bases from J, the junction contained 4 bases not matched to a gene. The CDR3 contains 14 residues. The study, taken as a whole, reports: Recipient bone marrow held GvH clones, some seen earlier in ileum or blood. High graft-versus-host to host-versus-graft clonal ratios were found in allografts of patients who had graft-donor T cell macrochimerism.

With regard to this clone: Its antigen is undetermined.

The gene calls are TRBV19 and TRBJ2-3, with 8 bases fitting TRBD2. Material: unstimulated CD8+ T cells sorted from spleen or lymph node cells, obtained before transplant. The source is a human donor who was the organ donor for an intestinal transplant. CDR3 loop: CASSITLAGDTQYF. In DNA, the CDR3 is TGTGCCAGTAGTATTACCCTAGCGGGAGATACGCAGTATTTT.